The clone carrying this T cell receptor beta chain was detected a few times. V was cut by 4 bases and J by 4 bases, with 8 bases left in between. This CDR3 contains 14 residues. Germline V gives CDR1 LNHNV, CDR2 YYDKDF (reference sequence). This entry comes from a study of early T cells in non-severe SARS-CoV-2 infection. Overall study: The input, bulk RNA from unsorted whole blood, was sequenced, and chains were unpaired.

TCRdb passed the 5' RACE reads through MiXCR, listing each CDR3 protein once. The table records tens of thousands of distinct CDR3 sequences, about 15% of them present only once. The sequence derives from an adult who was a healthcare worker with PCR-confirmed SARS-CoV-2 infection or an uninfected control (not recorded which). Sequencing was done on a sample of whole blood. The chain has TRBV15 and TRBJ2-6; possibly TRBD1 for D (5 bases). The CDR3 here is CATSIRQGANVLTF. The CDR3 nucleotides read TGTGCCACCAGCATACGACAGGGGGCCAACGTCCTGACTTTC. Full variable domain (rest looked up from reference TRBV15 and TRBJ2-6): DAMVIQNPRYQVTQFGKPVTLSCSQTLNHNVMYWYQQKSSQAPKLLFHYYDKDFNNEADTPDNFQSRRPNTSFCFLDIRSPGLGDTAMYLCATSIRQGANVLTFGAGSRLTVL.